This TCR beta chain was obtained from a study of T cell responses to AZD1222 COVID-19 vaccine. Findings and limits, study-wide: Females outnumbered males among donors, who were mostly white British; clonal diversity was possibly underestimated. Seropositive AZD1222 recipients at baseline numbered only 5 to 7. Reportedly, close to half of spike-specific TCRs are directed against unmutated variant regions.

Clones were sequenced by immunoSEQ multiplex PCR, and TCRdb holds only the in-frame ones, with some missing. The sample lists 150,000 to 190,000 clones; roughly nine tenths were seen once. Germline loops: CDR1 LGHDT, CDR2 YNNKEL (reference sequence). The CDR3 contains 16 residues. Germline trimming cut 3 bases from V and 1 base from J; bases unmatched to any gene: 5. As regards this clone: Its specificity is not known.

The chain recombines TRBV3-1 (or the pseudogene TRBV3-2) with TRBJ2-2; 7 bases are shared with TRBD1. The sequences come from peripheral blood, collected after recovery from COVID-19. The receptor's source is an adult who had recovered from COVID-19. The CDR3 sequence: CASSQRQGMNTGELFF. The CDR3 nucleotides are TGTGCCAGCAGCCAGAGACAGGGAATGAACACCGGGGAGCTGTTTTTT.